Below are 31 T cell receptor beta chains sequenced from a single sample in a study of CD8 T cells in Susac syndrome. Random hexamers served to reverse transcribe about 0.5 to 1 ug RNA. Each CDR3 protein gets one entry after TCRdb re-called the immunoSEQ multiplex PCR reads with MiXCR. Of under 200,000 distinct CDR3 sequences in the sample, roughly 95% were seen once. Sequencing was done on a sample of CD4+ T cells from PBMCs. The source of these receptors is a human donor with Susac syndrome.

This chain uses TRBV30 with TRBJ2-5; a possible D gene is TRBD1 (6 bases). CDR3 length: 13 amino acids. The V and J ends lost 5 bases and 5 bases respectively, with 15 bases between them. The germline V gene has CDR1 GTSNPN and CDR2 SVGIG (reference sequence). In nucleotides, the CDR3 is TGTGCCTGGGGATCAGGGGTTGCGGAGACCCAGTACTTC. Translation gives CAWGSGVAETQYF.

V gene TRBV12-3 or TRBV12-4 combines with J gene TRBJ2-3, with no clear D. This CDR3 is 13 amino acids long. V lost 3 bases and J lost 6, with 10 bases in between. For the CDR3, the DNA is TGTGCCAGCAGTTTTGTGGGAACCGATACGCAGTATTTT. Translation gives CASSFVGTDTQYF.

The V call is TRBV28, the J call TRBJ2-1, with D possibly being TRBD2 (6 bases). This CDR3 is built from 15 residues. The ends were cut back, 5 bases at V and 6 bases at J, with 17 bases in the middle. The germline CDR1 and CDR2 sequences are MDHEN and SYDVKM. CDR3 protein: CASSRSGGGSNEQFF. CDR3 sequence (DNA): TGTGCCAGCAGTCGCTCTGGTGGGGGGTCCAATGAGCAGTTCTTC.

The CDR3 DNA reads as TGCGCCAGCAGCTTACAGCCGAGGGGGGAGACCCAGTACTTC. The encoded protein is CASSLQPRGETQYF. The rearrangement joins TRBV5-1 to TRBJ2-5, with TRBD1 as a possible D gene (6 bases). This CDR3 is built from 14 residues. Per the germline V gene, CDR1 is SGHRS and CDR2 is YFSETQ. Trimming took off 2 bases at V and 5 bases at J, with 13 bases between the two ends.

The chain has TRBV18 and TRBJ1-6, with D tentatively TRBD1 (5 bases). Per the germline V gene, CDR1 is KGHSH and CDR2 is LQKENI. Trimming stripped 3 bases from V and 7 bases from J, with 16 bases between. The CDR3 runs 16 residues. CDR3 nucleotides: TGTGCCAGCTCACCCTCGATGGGGCAGGGCAATTCACCCCTCCACTTT. Protein product: CASSPSMGQGNSPLHF.

J is TRBJ1-1 and V is TRBV6-5, with D uncertain. The CDR3 contains 13 residues. Germline V gene sequence: CDR1 MNHEY, CDR2 SVGAGI. The V end was cut by 0 bases, the J end by 1 base, with 3 bases between. DNA of the CDR3: TGTGCCAGCAGTTACTCGTGGAACACTGAAGCTTTCTTT. Amino acids: CASSYSWNTEAFF.

The count of this clonotype is one. The chain couples TRBV6-2 or TRBV6-3 to TRBJ2-3; 7 nucleotides match TRBD2. Germline values: CDR1 MNHEY, CDR2 SVGEGT. The ends lost 5 bases at V and 1 base at J; junction bases unmatched: 6. CDR3 length equals 15 residues. The CDR3 DNA reads TGTGCCAGCAGTATCCCCCGGGGGGGCACAGATACGCAGTATTTT. This codes for CASSIPRGGTDTQYF.

The CDR3 sequence: CAWNDNQNYGYTF. CDR3 sequence (DNA): TGTGCCTGGAACGACAACCAGAACTATGGCTACACCTTC. The chain links TRBV30 to TRBJ1-2; D unresolved. Germline CDR1 is GTSNPN and CDR2 is SVGIG (reference sequence). V was trimmed by 4 bases and J by 2 bases, leaving 11 bases between them. This CDR3 is 13 amino acids long.

The J gene is TRBJ2-5, the V gene TRBV20-1; D is ambiguous. V was trimmed by 3 bases and J by 1 base, leaving 6 bases between them. The CDR3 loop spans 12 amino acids. Germline-derived CDR1 and CDR2 are DFQATT and SNEGSKA (reference sequence). CDR3 residues: CSASGVQETQYF. The CDR3 coding sequence is TGCAGTGCTAGCGGTGTCCAAGAGACCCAGTACTTC.

The V call is TRBV6-5, the J call TRBJ1-2; possibly TRBD1 for D (5 bases). V gave up 6 bases and J gave up 8 bases, with 19 bases separating them. Germline CDR1 reads MNHEY; CDR2 reads SVGAGI. The CDR3 is 14 residues long. In DNA, the CDR3 is TGTGCCAGCAGGCGAACGGGACTCGAGGGGGGCTACACCTTC. Its protein product is CASRRTGLEGGYTF.

This CDR3 reads CASSPRTGIINEQFF. In DNA form, the CDR3 reads TGTGCCAGTAGTCCCCGGACAGGTATTATCAATGAGCAGTTCTTC. The chain is built from TRBV19 and TRBJ2-1; TRBD1 aligns across 7 bases. The CDR3 loop spans 15 amino acids. CDR1 is LNHDA, CDR2 SQIVND, per germline (reference sequence). V dropped 5 bases and J dropped 6; count of bases not matched to a gene: 10.

The chain links TRBV20-1 to TRBJ2-1; D gene ambiguous. The CDR3 spans 15 residues. Germline V gene data show CDR1 as DFQATT and CDR2 as SNEGSKA (reference sequence). V was shortened by 0 bases and J by 0 bases, with 9 bases between the two germline ends. The CDR3 loop reads CSARETQLSYNEQFF. The CDR3 region has the DNA TGCAGTGCTAGAGAAACCCAACTCTCCTACAATGAGCAGTTCTTC.

The V call is TRBV3-1, the J call TRBJ2-5; D gene ambiguous. Germline values: CDR1 LGHDT, CDR2 YNNKEL (reference sequence). Trimming removed 0 bases at V and 4 bases at J, with 6 bases between. The CDR3 sequence is 13 residues long. In nucleotides, the CDR3 is TGTGCCAGCAGCCAAGAGCGGCGAGAGACCCAGTACTTC. Its protein is CASSQERRETQYF.

Only one count was recorded for this clonotype. The genes are TRBV25-1 and TRBJ1-6, with a weak D call TRBD1 (6 bases). The CDR3 runs to 14 residues. Trimming cost V 8 bases and J 6 bases, with 14 bases left between them. From germline, CDR1 is MGHDK and CDR2 SYGVNS. As DNA, the CDR3 is TGTGCCAGCGGGCCCGACAGGCGTAATTCACCCCTCCACTTT. Translation: CASGPDRRNSPLHF.

This chain uses TRBV12-5 with TRBJ1-5; D is undetermined. The CDR3 runs 13 residues. Germline V lookup: CDR1 LGHNT, CDR2 FRNRAP. Deletions cut 6 bases from V and 6 bases from J, with 12 bases between. The CDR3 spells CASGRTITQPQHF. In nucleotides, the CDR3 is TGTGCTAGTGGCCGGACGATAACTCAGCCCCAGCATTTT.

The chain recombines TRBV19 with TRBJ2-5, with D maybe TRBD1 (6 bases). This CDR3 is 14 amino acids long. Germline-derived CDR1 and CDR2 are LNHDA and SQIVND (reference sequence). V lost 5 bases to trimming and J lost 5 bases, with 15 bases between them. The CDR3 DNA sequence: TGTGCCAGTAGTGCACAGGGAGACGCGGAGACCCAGTACTTC. Amino acids: CASSAQGDAETQYF.

The chain is built from TRBV12-3 or TRBV12-4 and TRBJ2-1, with TRBD1 matching over 10 bases. The ends lost 7 bases at V and 7 bases at J; junction bases unmatched: 7. The length of the CDR3 is 14 residues. The CDR3 DNA reads TGTGCCAGCAAAAGGGGACAGGGGAAGAATGAGCAGTTCTTC. Residues: CASKRGQGKNEQFF.

CDR3 in DNA: TGTGCCAGCAGCCAAGAACGGGGTGGCTACACCTTC. Protein sequence: CASSQERGGYTF. V gene TRBV14 combines with J gene TRBJ1-2; D gene unclear. The CDR3 is 12 amino acids. V lost 0 bases and J lost 7, with 6 bases in between. Per germline, CDR1 SGHDN and CDR2 FVKESK.

The chain recombines TRBV20-1 with TRBJ1-3; D is unclear. Germline V gene sequence: CDR1 DFQATT, CDR2 SNEGSKA (reference sequence). V was cut by 2 bases and J by 5 bases, with 10 bases left in between. This CDR3 is built from 13 residues. The CDR3 sequence: CSARQEVRNTIYF. CDR3 nucleotides: TGCAGTGCTAGACAGGAGGTCCGAAACACCATATATTTT.

Points on this clonotype: One end of the junction varies from germline; a read error may be responsible. This chain links TRBV20-1 with TRBJ2-1, with 8 bases lining up with TRBD2. CDR3 length equals 15 residues. Germline V gives CDR1 DFQATT, CDR2 SNEGSKA (reference sequence). The CDR3 sequence is CSASTGLDSSNEQFF. The CDR3, as DNA: TGCAGTGCTAGCACGGGACTAGATTCCTCCAATGAGCAGTTCTTC.

The chain joins TRBV12-3 or TRBV12-4 to TRBJ1-5; D not certain. V was shortened by 4 bases and J by 6 bases, with 10 bases between the two germline ends. The CDR3 contains 13 residues. CDR3 loop: CASSSAITQPQHF. The DNA of the CDR3 is TGTGCCAGCAGTTCCGCAATAACTCAGCCCCAGCATTTT.

J is TRBJ2-3 and V is TRBV5-1; D is uncertain. This CDR3 comprises 15 residues. Germline loops: CDR1 SGHRS, CDR2 YFSETQ. The V and J ends lost 0 bases and 0 bases respectively, with 8 bases between them. Here the CDR3 reads CASSLDTSSTDTQYF. The CDR3 region has the DNA TGCGCCAGCAGCTTGGATACCTCTAGCACAGATACGCAGTATTTT.

The rearrangement uses TRBV27 and TRBJ2-3, with D possibly matching TRBD2 (6 bases). This CDR3 has 14 residues. V lost 5 bases and J 0 bases, leaving 9 bases between the germline ends. In germline, CDR1 is MNHEY, CDR2 SMNVEV (reference sequence). The CDR3 sequence is CASSRGDSTDTQYF. The DNA of the CDR3 is TGTGCCAGCAGTCGCGGGGATAGCACAGATACGCAGTATTTT.

The genes are TRBV3-1 and TRBJ2-2, with D perhaps matching TRBD2 (5 bases). The CDR3 runs 15 residues. Germline CDR1 LGHDT, CDR2 YNNKEL (reference sequence). The ends were cut back, 1 base at V and 1 base at J, with 7 bases in the middle. The DNA for the CDR3 is TGTGCCAGCAGCCAAGGACTAAAGAACACCGGGGAGCTGTTTTTT. This sequence encodes CASSQGLKNTGELFF. The variable domain in full, with the rest retrieved from reference TRBV3-1 and TRBJ2-2, is DTAVSQTPKYLVTQMGNDKSIKCEQNLGHDTMYWYKQDSKKFLKIMFSYNNKELIINETVPNRFSPKSPDKAHLNLHINSLELGDSAVYFCASSQGLKNTGELFFGEGSRLTVL.

The chain has TRBV20-1 and TRBJ2-7, with a weak D call TRBD2 (6 bases). The CDR3 spans 13 residues. Trimming took 3 bases from V and 3 from J, leaving 12 bases between them. Germline CDR1 is DFQATT and CDR2 is SNEGSKA (reference sequence). CDR3 bases: TGCAGTGCTAGGGGACTGGGGGGCTACGAGCAGTACTTC. Protein: CSARGLGGYEQYF.

The rearrangement joins TRBV30 to TRBJ2-7, with unresolved D. This CDR3 region has 15 residues. Trimming stripped 7 bases from V and 0 bases from J, with 19 bases between. Germline CDR1 and CDR2: GTSNPN and SVGIG (reference sequence). The CDR3 coding sequence is TGTGCCTCCGGAAGAGGAACTCCGAGCTCCTACGAGCAGTACTTC. Amino acids: CASGRGTPSSYEQYF.

This chain uses TRBV19 with TRBJ2-3; 13 bases line up with TRBD2. Germline CDR1 is LNHDA and CDR2 is SQIVND (reference sequence). The CDR3 spans 16 residues. The V segment lost 5 bases and the J segment 6 bases; nucleotides outside the gene matches: 8. The CDR3 DNA reads as TGTGCCAGTAGTCCGACTAGCGGGGGGACACGGGATACGCAGTATTTT. It encodes CASSPTSGGTRDTQYF.

This clonotype was observed once. The chain uses TRBV5-1 and TRBJ1-1, with 9 bases lining up with TRBD1. Germline CDR1 SGHRS, CDR2 YFSETQ. Trimming cost V 5 bases and J 11 bases; bases outside gene matches: 7. The CDR3 is made up of 12 amino acids. Here the CDR3 reads CASSSDRGRAFF. CDR3 sequence (DNA): TGCGCCAGCAGTTCGGACAGGGGTCGGGCTTTCTTT.

The chain has TRBV7-9 and TRBJ2-1; D is unresolved. The V end was cut by 7 bases, the J end by 6 bases, with 16 bases between. CDR1 and CDR2 from the germline V gene are SEHNR and FQNEAQ (reference sequence). This CDR3 has 14 amino acids. The CDR3 DNA reads as TGTGCCAGCACACTCGATCAGACCACCAATGAGCAGTTCTTC. Its protein product is CASTLDQTTNEQFF.

This chain connects TRBV29-1 to TRBJ2-3, with TRBD2 matching over 7 bases. The germline gives CDR1 SQVTM, CDR2 ANQGSEA. The J segment lost 1 base and the V segment lost 4 bases, leaving 5 bases of the junction unmatched. This CDR3 comprises 14 residues. CDR3 bases: TGCAGCGTTGCTCGGGGGGTCGGCACAGATACGCAGTATTTT. Translation gives CSVARGVGTDTQYF.

The chain couples TRBV19 to TRBJ1-2, with D possibly TRBD1 on 5 matching bases. The CDR3 contains 15 residues. Germline CDR1 LNHDA, CDR2 SQIVND (reference sequence). Between the trimmed V and J ends, which lost 6 bases and 6 bases, there was a span of 20 bases. The CDR3 nucleotides are TGTGCCAGTAGCTCCCGGACACCCCTCGAGAATGGCTACACCTTC. This encodes CASSSRTPLENGYTF. The full variable domain, its missing parts supplied by reference TRBV19 and TRBJ1-2, is DGGITQSPKYLFRKEGQNVTLSCEQNLNHDAMYWYRQDPGQGLRLIYYSQIVNDFQKGDIAEGYSVSREKKESFPLTVTSAQKNPTAFYLCASSSRTPLENGYTFGSGTRLTVV.